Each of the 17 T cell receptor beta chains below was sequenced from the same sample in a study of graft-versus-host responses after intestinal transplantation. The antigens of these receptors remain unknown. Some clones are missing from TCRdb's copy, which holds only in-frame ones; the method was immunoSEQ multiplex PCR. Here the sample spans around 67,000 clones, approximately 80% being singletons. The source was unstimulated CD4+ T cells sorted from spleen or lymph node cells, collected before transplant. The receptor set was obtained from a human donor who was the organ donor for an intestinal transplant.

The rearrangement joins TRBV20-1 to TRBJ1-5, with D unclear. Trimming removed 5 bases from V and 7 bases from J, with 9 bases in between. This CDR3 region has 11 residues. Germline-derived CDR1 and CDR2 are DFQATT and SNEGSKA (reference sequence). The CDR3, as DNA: TGCAGTGCTCATGAGGGACAGCCCCAGCATTTT. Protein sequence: CSAHEGQPQHF.

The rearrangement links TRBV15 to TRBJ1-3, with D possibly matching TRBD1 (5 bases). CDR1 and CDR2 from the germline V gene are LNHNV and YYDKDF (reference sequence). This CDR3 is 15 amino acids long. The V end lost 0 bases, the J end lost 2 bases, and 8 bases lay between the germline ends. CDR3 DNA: TGTGCCACCAGCAGAGATCGGGGGGCTGGAAACACCATATATTTT. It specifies CATSRDRGAGNTIYF.

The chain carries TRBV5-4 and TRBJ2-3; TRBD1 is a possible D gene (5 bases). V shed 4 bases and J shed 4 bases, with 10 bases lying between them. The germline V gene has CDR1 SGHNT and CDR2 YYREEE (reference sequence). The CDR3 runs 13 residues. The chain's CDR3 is CASSPQGPDTQYF. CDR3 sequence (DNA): TGTGCCAGCAGCCCTCAGGGTCCAGATACGCAGTATTTT.

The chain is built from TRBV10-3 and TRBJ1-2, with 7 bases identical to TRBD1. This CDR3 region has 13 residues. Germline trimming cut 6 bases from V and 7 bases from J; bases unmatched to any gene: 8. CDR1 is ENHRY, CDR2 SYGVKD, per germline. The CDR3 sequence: CAIRQDREGGYTF. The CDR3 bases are TGTGCCATCAGGCAAGACAGGGAAGGTGGCTACACCTTC.

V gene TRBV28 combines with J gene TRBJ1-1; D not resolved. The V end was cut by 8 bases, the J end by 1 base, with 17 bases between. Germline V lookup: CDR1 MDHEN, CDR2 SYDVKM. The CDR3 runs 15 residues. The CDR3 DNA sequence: TGTGCCAGCCCGACCCGACTAGGGTCGAACACTGAAGCTTTCTTT. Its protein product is CASPTRLGSNTEAFF.

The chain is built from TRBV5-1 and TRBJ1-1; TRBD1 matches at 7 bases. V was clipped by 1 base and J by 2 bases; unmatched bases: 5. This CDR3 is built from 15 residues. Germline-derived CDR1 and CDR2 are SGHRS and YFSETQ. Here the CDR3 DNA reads TGCGCCAGCAGCTTGTCGGCAGGGGGTAACACTGAAGCTTTCTTT. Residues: CASSLSAGGNTEAFF.

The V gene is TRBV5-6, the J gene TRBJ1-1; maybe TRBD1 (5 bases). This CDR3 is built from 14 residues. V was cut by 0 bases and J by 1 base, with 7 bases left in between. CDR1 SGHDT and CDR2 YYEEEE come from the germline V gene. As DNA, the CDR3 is TGTGCCAGCAGCTTGGGCGGGGGGAACACTGAAGCTTTCTTT. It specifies CASSLGGGNTEAFF.

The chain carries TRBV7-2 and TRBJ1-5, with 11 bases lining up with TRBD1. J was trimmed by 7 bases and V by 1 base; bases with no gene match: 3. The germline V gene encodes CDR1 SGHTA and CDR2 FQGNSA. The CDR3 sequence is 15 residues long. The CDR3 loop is CASSLGGTGGQPQHF. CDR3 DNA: TGTGCCAGCAGCTTAGGCGGGACAGGGGGACAGCCCCAGCATTTT.

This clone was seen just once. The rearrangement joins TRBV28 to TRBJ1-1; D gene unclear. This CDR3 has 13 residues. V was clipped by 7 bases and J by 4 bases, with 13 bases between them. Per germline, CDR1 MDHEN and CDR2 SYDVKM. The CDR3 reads CASTLLTTTEAFF. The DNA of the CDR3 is TGTGCCAGCACCCTATTGACTACCACTGAAGCTTTCTTT.

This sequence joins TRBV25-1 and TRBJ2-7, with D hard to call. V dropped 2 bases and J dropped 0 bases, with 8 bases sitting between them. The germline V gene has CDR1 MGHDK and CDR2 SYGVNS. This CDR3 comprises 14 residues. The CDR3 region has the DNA TGTGCCAGCAGTGAAGGAGTCAGCTCCTACGAGCAGTACGTC. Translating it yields CASSEGVSSYEQYV.

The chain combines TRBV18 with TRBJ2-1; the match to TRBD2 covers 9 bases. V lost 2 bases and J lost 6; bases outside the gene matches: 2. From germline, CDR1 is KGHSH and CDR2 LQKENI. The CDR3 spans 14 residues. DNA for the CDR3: TGTGCCAGCTCACCAGGCGGGGGGGCCAATGAGCAGTTCTTC. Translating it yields CASSPGGGANEQFF.

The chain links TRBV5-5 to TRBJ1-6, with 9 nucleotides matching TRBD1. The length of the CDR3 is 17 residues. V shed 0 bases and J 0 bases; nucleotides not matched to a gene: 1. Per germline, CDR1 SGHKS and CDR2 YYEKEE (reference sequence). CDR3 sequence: CASSLDRGPSYNSPLHF. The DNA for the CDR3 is TGTGCCAGCAGCTTGGACAGGGGGCCCTCCTATAATTCACCCCTCCACTTT.

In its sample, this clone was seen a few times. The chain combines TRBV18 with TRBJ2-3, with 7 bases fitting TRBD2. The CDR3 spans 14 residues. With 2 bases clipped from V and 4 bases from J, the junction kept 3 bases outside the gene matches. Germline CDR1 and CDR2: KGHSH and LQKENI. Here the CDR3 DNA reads TGTGCCAGCTCACCAGGCGGGGGTTCAGATACGCAGTATTTT. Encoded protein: CASSPGGGSDTQYF.

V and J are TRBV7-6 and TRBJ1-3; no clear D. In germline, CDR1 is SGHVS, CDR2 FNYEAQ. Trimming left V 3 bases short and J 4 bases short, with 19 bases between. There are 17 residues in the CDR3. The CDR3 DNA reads TGTGCCAGCAGCTTCCTCGCCGGGAGTTCAACGGGAAACACCATATATTTT. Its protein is CASSFLAGSSTGNTIYF.

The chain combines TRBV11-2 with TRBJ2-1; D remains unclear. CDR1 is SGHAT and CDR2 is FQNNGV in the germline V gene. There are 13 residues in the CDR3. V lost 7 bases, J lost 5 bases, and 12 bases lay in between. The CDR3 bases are TGTGCCAGCACCGCTTTAGTCAACAATGAGCAGTTCTTC. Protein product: CASTALVNNEQFF.

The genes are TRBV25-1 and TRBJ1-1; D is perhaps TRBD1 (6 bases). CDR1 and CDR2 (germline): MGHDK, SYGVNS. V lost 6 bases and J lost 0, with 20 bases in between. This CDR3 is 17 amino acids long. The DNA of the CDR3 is TGTGCCAGCAGACCTGCTCAGGGGCGGGGGATGAACACTGAAGCTTTCTTT. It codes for CASRPAQGRGMNTEAFF.

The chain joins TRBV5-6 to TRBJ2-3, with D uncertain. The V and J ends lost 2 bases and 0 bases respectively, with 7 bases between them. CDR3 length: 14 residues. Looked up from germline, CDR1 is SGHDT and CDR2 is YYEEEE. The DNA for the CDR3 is TGTGCCAGCAGCTTAGAACTTAGCACAGATACGCAGTATTTT. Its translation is CASSLELSTDTQYF. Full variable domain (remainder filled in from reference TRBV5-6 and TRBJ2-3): DAGVTQSPTHLIKTRGQQVTLRCSPKSGHDTVSWYQQALGQGPQFIFQYYEEEERQRGNFPDRFSGHQFPNYSSELNVNALLLGDSALYLCASSLELSTDTQYFGPGTRLTVL.